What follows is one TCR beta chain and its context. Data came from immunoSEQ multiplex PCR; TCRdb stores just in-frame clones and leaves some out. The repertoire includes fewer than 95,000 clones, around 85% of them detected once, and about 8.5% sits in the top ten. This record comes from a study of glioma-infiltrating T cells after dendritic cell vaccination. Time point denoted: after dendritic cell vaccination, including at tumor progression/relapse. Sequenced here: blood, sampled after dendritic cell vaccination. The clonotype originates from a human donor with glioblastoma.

In nucleotides, the CDR3 is TGTGCCAGCAGCTTACAGGGGGCAGAGACCCAGTACTTC. Protein product: CASSLQGAETQYF. The chain uses TRBV7-2 and TRBJ2-5; 8 positions match TRBD1. Trimming cost V 2 bases and J 4 bases; bases outside gene matches: 0. Germline CDR1 and CDR2: SGHTA and FQGNSA. The CDR3 consists of 13 residues.